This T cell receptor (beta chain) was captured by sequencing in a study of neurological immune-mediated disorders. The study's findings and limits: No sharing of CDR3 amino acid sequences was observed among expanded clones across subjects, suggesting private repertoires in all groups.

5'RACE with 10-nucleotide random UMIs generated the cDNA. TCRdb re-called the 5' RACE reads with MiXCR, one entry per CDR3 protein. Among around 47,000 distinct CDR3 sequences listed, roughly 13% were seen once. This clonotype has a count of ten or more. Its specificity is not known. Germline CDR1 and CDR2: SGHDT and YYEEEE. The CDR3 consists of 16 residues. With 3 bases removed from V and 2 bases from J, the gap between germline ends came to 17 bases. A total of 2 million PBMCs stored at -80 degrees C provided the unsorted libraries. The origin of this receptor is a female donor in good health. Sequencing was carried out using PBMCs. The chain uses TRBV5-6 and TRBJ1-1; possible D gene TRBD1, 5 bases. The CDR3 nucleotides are TGTGCCAGCAGCTCCCGAACCAGGACACCTAACACTGAAGCTTTCTTT. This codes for CASSSRTRTPNTEAFF. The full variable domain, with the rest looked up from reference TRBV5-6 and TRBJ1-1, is DAGVTQSPTHLIKTRGQQVTLRCSPKSGHDTVSWYQQALGQGPQFIFQYYEEEERQRGNFPDRFSGHQFPNYSSELNVNALLLGDSALYLCASSSRTRTPNTEAFFGQGTRLTVV.